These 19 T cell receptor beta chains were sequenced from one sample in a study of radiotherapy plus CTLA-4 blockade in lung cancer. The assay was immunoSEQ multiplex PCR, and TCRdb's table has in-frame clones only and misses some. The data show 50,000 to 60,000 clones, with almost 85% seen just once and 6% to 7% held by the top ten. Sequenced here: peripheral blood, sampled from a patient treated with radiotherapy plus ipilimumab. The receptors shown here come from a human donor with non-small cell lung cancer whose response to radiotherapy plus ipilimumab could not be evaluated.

The CDR3, as DNA: TGTGCCAGCAGTTACTCGATAACAGGGGGCACTGAAGCTTTCTTT. This encodes CASSYSITGGTEAFF. The chain carries TRBV6-5 and TRBJ1-1; 8 bases match TRBD1. Germline CDR1 and CDR2: MNHEY and SVGAGI. This CDR3 spans 15 amino acids. The V segment lost 0 bases and the J segment 4 bases; nucleotides outside the gene matches: 4.

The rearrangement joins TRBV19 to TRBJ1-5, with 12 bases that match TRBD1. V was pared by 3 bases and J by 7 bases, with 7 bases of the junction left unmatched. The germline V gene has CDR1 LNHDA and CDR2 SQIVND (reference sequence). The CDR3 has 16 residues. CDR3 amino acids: CASSMGGQGAGQPQHF. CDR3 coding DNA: TGTGCCAGTAGTATGGGGGGACAGGGGGCCGGGCAGCCCCAGCATTTT.

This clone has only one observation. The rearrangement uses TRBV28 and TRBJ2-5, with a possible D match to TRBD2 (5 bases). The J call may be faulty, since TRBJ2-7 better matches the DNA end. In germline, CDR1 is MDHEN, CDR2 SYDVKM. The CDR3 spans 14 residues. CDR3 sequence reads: CASSSRWGEDEQYF. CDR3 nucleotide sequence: TGTGCCAGCAGTTCCCGCTGGGGAGAGGACGAGCAGTACTTC.

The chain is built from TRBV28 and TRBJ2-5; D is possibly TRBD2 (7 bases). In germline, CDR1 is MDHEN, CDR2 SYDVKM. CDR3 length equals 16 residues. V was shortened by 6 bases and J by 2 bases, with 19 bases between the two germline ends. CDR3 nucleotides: TGTGCCAGCAGCGGTATGGGGGCGGGAGTGCAAGAGACCCAGTACTTC. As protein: CASSGMGAGVQETQYF.

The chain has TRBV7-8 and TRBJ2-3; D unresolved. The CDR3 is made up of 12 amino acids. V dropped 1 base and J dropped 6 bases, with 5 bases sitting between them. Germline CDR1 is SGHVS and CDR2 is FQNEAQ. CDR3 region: CASSLVADTQYF. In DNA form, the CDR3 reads TGTGCCAGCAGCTTAGTTGCGGATACGCAGTATTTT. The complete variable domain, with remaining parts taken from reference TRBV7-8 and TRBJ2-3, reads GAGVSQSPRYKVAKRGQDVALRCDPISGHVSLFWYQQALGQGPEFLTYFQNEAQLDKSGLPSDRFFAERPEGSVSTLKIQRTQQEDSAVYLCASSLVADTQYFGPGTRLTVL.

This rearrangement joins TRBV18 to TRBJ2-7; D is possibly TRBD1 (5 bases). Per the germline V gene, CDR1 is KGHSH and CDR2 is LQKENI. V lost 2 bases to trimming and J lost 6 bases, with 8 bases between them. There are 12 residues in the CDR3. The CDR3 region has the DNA TGTGCCAGCTCACCAGGGGCTGCCGAGCAGTACTTC. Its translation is CASSPGAAEQYF.

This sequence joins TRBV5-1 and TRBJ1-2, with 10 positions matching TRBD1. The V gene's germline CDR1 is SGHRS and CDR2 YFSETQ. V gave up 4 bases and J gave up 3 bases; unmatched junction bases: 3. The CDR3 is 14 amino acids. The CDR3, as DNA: TGCGCCAGCAGCCCCGGACAGGGGGACTATGGCTACACCTTC. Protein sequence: CASSPGQGDYGYTF.

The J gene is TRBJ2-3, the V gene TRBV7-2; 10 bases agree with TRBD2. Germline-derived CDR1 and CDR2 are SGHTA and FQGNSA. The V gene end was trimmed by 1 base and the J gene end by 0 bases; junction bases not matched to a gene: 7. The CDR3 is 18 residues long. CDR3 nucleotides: TGTGCCAGCAGCTTAGTGGTAGCGGGGGGCCGAAGCACAGATACGCAGTATTTT. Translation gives CASSLVVAGGRSTDTQYF.

CDR3 region: CASSHAGGSERDTQYF. CDR3 DNA: TGTGCCAGCAGTCACGCTGGGGGGTCGGAGCGAGATACGCAGTATTTT. J is TRBJ2-3 and V is TRBV28; a weak D match, TRBD2 (6 bases). Germline CDR1 and CDR2: MDHEN and SYDVKM. The ends were cut back, 5 bases at V and 5 bases at J, with 20 bases in the middle. The CDR3 is 16 residues long. The full variable domain, its missing parts supplied by reference TRBV28 and TRBJ2-3, is DVKVTQSSRYLVKRTGEKVFLECVQDMDHENMFWYRQDPGLGLRLIYFSYDVKMKEKGDIPEGYSVSREKKERFSLILESASTNQTSMYLCASSHAGGSERDTQYFGPGTRLTVL.

CDR3 in DNA: TGTGCCAGCAGCTCGTCCCGGGACAGGGCCTTTAACACTGAAGCTTTCTTT. It encodes CASSSSRDRAFNTEAFF. The chain recombines TRBV5-4 with TRBJ1-1; 9 nucleotides agree with TRBD1. Germline lookup yields CDR1 SGHNT and CDR2 YYREEE (reference sequence). This CDR3 is 17 amino acids long. V gave up 3 bases and J gave up 2 bases; unmatched junction bases: 11.

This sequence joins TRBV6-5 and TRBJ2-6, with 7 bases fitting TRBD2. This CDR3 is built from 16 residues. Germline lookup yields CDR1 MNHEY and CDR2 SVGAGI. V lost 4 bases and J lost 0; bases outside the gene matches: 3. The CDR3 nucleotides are TGTGCCAGCAGTTCACGGGGGGACTCTGGGGCCAACGTCCTGACTTTC. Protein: CASSSRGDSGANVLTF.

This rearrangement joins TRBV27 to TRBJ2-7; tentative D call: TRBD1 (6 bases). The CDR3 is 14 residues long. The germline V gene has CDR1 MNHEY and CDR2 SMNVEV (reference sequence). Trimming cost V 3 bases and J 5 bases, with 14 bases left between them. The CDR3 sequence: CASSLYPGDDEQYF. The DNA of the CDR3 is TGTGCCAGCAGTTTGTACCCAGGGGACGACGAGCAGTACTTC.

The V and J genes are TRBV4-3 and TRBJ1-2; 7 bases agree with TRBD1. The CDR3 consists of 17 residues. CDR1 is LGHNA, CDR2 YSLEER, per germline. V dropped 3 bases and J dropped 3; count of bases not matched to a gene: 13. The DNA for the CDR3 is TGCGCCAGCAGCCACCAACCCGACAGGGCCTCGGACTATGGCTACACCTTC. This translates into CASSHQPDRASDYGYTF.

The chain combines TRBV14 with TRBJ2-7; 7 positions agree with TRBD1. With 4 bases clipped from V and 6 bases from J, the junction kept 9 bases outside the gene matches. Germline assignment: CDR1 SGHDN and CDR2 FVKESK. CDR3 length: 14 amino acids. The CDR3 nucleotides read TGTGCCAGCAGCCGCTTCGACAGGGCATCCGAGCAGTACTTC. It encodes CASSRFDRASEQYF.

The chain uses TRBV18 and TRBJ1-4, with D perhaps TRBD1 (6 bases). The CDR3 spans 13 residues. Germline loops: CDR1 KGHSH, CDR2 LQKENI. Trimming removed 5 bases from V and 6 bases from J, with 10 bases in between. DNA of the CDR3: TGTGCCAGCTCAACAGGGTCGGATGAAAAACTGTTTTTT. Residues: CASSTGSDEKLFF. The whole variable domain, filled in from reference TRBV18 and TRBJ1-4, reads NAGVMQNPRHLVRRRGQEARLRCSPMKGHSHVYWYRQLPEEGLKFMVYLQKENIIDESGMPKERFSAEFPKEGPSILRIQQVVRGDSAAYFCASSTGSDEKLFFGSGTQLSVL.

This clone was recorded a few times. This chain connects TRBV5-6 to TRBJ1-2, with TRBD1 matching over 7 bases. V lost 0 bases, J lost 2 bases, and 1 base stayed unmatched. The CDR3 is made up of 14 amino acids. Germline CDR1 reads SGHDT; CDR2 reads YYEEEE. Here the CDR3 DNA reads TGTGCCAGCAGCTTGGTGGGACAGAACTATGGCTACACCTTC. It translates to CASSLVGQNYGYTF.

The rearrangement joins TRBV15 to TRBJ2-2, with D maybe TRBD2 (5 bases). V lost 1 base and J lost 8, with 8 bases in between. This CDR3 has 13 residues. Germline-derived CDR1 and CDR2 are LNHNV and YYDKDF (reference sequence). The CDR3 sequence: CATSRGGSGELFF. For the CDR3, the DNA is TGTGCCACCAGCAGAGGAGGGTCGGGGGAGCTGTTTTTT.

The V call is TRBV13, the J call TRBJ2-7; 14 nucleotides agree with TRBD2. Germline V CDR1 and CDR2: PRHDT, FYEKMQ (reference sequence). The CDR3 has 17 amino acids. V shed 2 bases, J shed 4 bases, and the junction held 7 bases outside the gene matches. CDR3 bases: TGTGCCAGCAGCTTATCCCCACGACTAGCGGGAGGGTACGAGCAGTACTTC. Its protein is CASSLSPRLAGGYEQYF.

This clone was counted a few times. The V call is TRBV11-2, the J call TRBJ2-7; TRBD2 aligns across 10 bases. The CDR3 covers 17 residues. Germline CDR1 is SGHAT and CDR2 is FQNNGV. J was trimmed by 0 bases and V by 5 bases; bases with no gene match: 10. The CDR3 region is CASSPGGRLAGSYEQYF. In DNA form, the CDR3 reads TGTGCCAGCAGCCCGGGGGGTCGACTAGCGGGCTCCTACGAGCAGTACTTC.